Below, 14 T cell receptor beta chains from the same sample are listed, as sequenced in a study of blood T cells in healthy people across ages. Through a sample-barcoded 5' primer and a J-beta primer mix, a second PCR was run for about 7 to 12 cycles. TCRdb redid the calling of the 5' RACE reads with MiXCR, one entry per CDR3 protein. The sample has about 780,000 distinct CDR3 sequences, about 26% seen once. The data also belong to a second study, concerning T cells of mothers and their children.

Sequencing used blood. The receptor source for this set is a boy younger than 18 in good health.

Of note for this clonotype: A much larger clone differs from this one at a single base, so this may be a read error. This chain uses TRBV28 with TRBJ1-1; a weak D match, TRBD1 (5 bases). There are 12 residues in the CDR3. V shed 4 bases and J shed 11 bases, with 14 bases lying between them. From germline, CDR1 is MDHEN and CDR2 SYDVKM. CDR3 sequence reads: CASSSWAGVAFF. The CDR3, as DNA: TGTGCCAGCAGTTCATGGGCGGGGGTGGCTTTCTTT. The full variable domain, its missing parts supplied by reference TRBV28 and TRBJ1-1, is DVKVTQSSRYLVKRTGEKVFLECVQDMDHENMFWYRQDPGLGLRLIYFSYDVKMKEKGDIPEGYSVSREKKERFSLILESASTNQTSMYLCASSSWAGVAFFGQGTRLTVV.

This clonotype was seen a few times. The V gene is TRBV6-6, the J gene TRBJ1-2; D might be TRBD1 (6 bases). The CDR3 runs to 14 residues. Trimming pared 0 bases from V and 8 bases from J, leaving 13 bases between. Germline CDR1 reads MNHNY; CDR2 reads SVGAGI (reference sequence). The CDR3 here is CASSYSVGGRGYTF. CDR3 sequence (DNA): TGTGCCAGCAGTTACTCTGTGGGGGGCAGGGGCTACACCTTC.

This clonotype was detected only a few times. This chain links TRBV10-3 with TRBJ2-1; no clear D. Trimming stripped 0 bases from V and 0 bases from J, with 9 bases between. This CDR3 spans 16 amino acids. Germline lookup yields CDR1 ENHRY and CDR2 SYGVKD. The CDR3 DNA reads as TGTGCCATCAGTGAGTCCGGCTCGAGCTCCTACAATGAGCAGTTCTTC. This encodes CAISESGSSSYNEQFF.

This chain uses TRBV21-1 with TRBJ1-4; the table gives TRBD1 as D, unverified against the DNA. TRBV21-1 is recorded as a pseudogene. The CDR3 runs to 15 residues. This CDR3 is CASSSTAVTNEKLFF. DNA of the CDR3: TGTGCCAGCAGCTCTACGGCTGTCACTAATGAAAAACTGTTTTTT.

In its sample, this clonotype was seen once. CDR3 amino acids: CASTNPLGQGRTEAFF. The CDR3 DNA is TGTGCCAGCACCAACCCGCTGGGACAGGGAAGAACTGAAGCTTTCTTT. This chain uses TRBV28 with TRBJ1-1; 9 bases are a match to TRBD1. The CDR3 is made up of 16 amino acids. V dropped 7 bases and J dropped 5; count of bases not matched to a gene: 14. Germline V gene lookup returns CDR1 MDHEN and CDR2 SYDVKM.

This clonotype was detected only a few times. The chain links TRBV27 to TRBJ2-1; 9 bases are a match to TRBD2. CDR3 size: 15 residues. Trimming cost V 4 bases and J 1 base; bases outside gene matches: 2. Germline-derived CDR1 and CDR2 are MNHEY and SMNVEV (reference sequence). The CDR3 coding sequence is TGTGCCAGCAGTTGGAGCGGGGGGTCCTACAATGAGCAGTTCTTC. Protein sequence: CASSWSGGSYNEQFF.

At least ten counts were recorded for this clonotype. The rearrangement uses TRBV2 and TRBJ2-1, with 7 bases fitting TRBD1. Germline V CDR1 and CDR2: SNHLY, FYNNEI. The CDR3 length is 15 residues. Trimming at V came to 10 bases and at J to 6 bases, leaving 15 bases not matched to a gene. The CDR3 reads CATSKGATPINEQFF. DNA of the CDR3: TGTGCCACCAGCAAGGGGGCCACTCCTATCAATGAGCAGTTCTTC.

The gene calls are TRBV2 and TRBJ1-1; maybe TRBD1 (5 bases). The germline V gene encodes CDR1 SNHLY and CDR2 FYNNEI. The CDR3 runs 16 residues. The V end lost 7 bases, the J end lost 1 base, and 19 bases lay between the germline ends. DNA of the CDR3: TGTGCCAGCAACCCCCGGGCCAGGGCGACGAACACTGAAGCTTTCTTT. Translation gives CASNPRARATNTEAFF.

This clonotype was counted between two and nine times. The V and J genes are TRBV7-9 and TRBJ1-1; 8 bases agree with TRBD1. V lost 4 bases and J lost 12; bases outside the gene matches: 10. This CDR3 has 13 amino acids. Per germline, CDR1 SEHNR and CDR2 FQNEAQ (reference sequence). The DNA for the CDR3 is TGTGCCAGCAGCTCGGGGACAGGAGGGGAACCTTTCTTT. This codes for CASSSGTGGEPFF.

V and J are TRBV7-3 and TRBJ2-7, with D tentatively TRBD1 (6 bases). V was shortened by 4 bases and J by 2 bases, with 9 bases between the two germline ends. The CDR3 length is 13 residues. Germline V gene lookup returns CDR1 SGHTA and CDR2 FQGTGA. The CDR3 region is CASSSRDTYEQYF. The CDR3 coding sequence is TGTGCCAGCAGCTCTCGGGACACCTACGAGCAGTACTTC.

This clonotype was seen a handful of times. This chain uses TRBV20-1 with TRBJ2-7; possibly TRBD2 for D (6 bases). The germline gives CDR1 DFQATT, CDR2 SNEGSKA (reference sequence). The CDR3 runs to 16 residues. Between the trimmed V and J ends, which lost 1 base and 1 base, there was a span of 17 bases. In DNA, the CDR3 is TGCAGTGCTAGAGTTCGGCGGGGTACCCCTTCCTACGAGCAGTACTTC. Translation: CSARVRRGTPSYEQYF.

The rearrangement links TRBV5-1 to TRBJ2-7; 7 bases fit TRBD2. This CDR3 has 18 amino acids. After removal of 0 bases from V and 0 bases from J, the junction contained 12 bases not matched to a gene. Germline CDR1 SGHRS, CDR2 YFSETQ. For the CDR3, the DNA is TGCGCCAGCAGCTTGGAGAGCGGGGCGCTCAAGTCCTCCTACGAGCAGTACTTC. This encodes CASSLESGALKSSYEQYF.

The table lists this clonotype with a few counts. The chain has TRBV5-1 and TRBJ2-5; 8 nucleotides line up with TRBD1. The DNA matches TRBJ2-1 better at its end, which makes the J call doubtful. Germline V gene data show CDR1 as SGHRS and CDR2 as YFSETQ. The CDR3 runs to 12 residues. CDR3 nucleotide sequence: TGCGCCAGCAGCTTGTGGACAGGGCGGCAGTTCTTC. Its translation is CASSLWTGRQFF.

The gene calls are TRBV24-1 and TRBJ1-2; TRBD1 matches 7 bases. This CDR3 has 14 residues. The trim removed 2 bases at V and 4 bases at J, leaving 3 bases unmatched. CDR1 is KGHDR, CDR2 SFDVKD, per germline. Here the CDR3 DNA reads TGTGCCACCAGTGATTCGACAGGGTTCTATGGCTACACCTTC. Amino acid sequence: CATSDSTGFYGYTF.